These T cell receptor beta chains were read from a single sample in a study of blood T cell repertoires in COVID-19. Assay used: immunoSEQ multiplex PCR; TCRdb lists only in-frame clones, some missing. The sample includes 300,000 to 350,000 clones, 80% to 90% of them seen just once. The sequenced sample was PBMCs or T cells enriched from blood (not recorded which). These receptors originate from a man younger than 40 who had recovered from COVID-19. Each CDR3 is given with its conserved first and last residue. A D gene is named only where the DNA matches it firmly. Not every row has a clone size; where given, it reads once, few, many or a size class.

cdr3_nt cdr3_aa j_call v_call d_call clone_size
TGTGCCAGCAGTGTGAGGACTTCGAATACTGAAGCTTTCTTT CASSVRTSNTEAFF TRBJ1-1 TRBV2 NA NA
TGTGCCAGCAGCGCAGATGGAAACACCATATATTTT CASSADGNTIYF TRBJ1-3 TRBV9 NA NA
TGTGCCAGCAGTCGACAGGGAAACTATGGCTACACCTTC CASSRQGNYGYTF TRBJ1-2 TRBV12-3/TRBV12-4 TRBD1 NA
TGCGCCAGCAGCTTGGCTAGAGGGTACACTGAAGCTTTCTTT CASSLARGYTEAFF TRBJ1-1 TRBV5-1 NA NA
TGTGCCAGCAGAAAAAATCGGACTAGCGGGAACACCGGGGAGCTGTTTTTT CASRKNRTSGNTGELFF TRBJ2-2 TRBV27 TRBD2 NA
TGTGCCAGCAGCGCGCCGGGACAGGGGCCGAACATTCAGTACTTC CASSAPGQGPNIQYF TRBJ2-4 TRBV9 TRBD1 NA
TGTGCCAGCAGCTCACAGGGGGTCTATGGCTACACCTTC CASSSQGVYGYTF TRBJ1-2 TRBV13 TRBD1 NA
TGTGCCAGCAGTTCCGGGGGGAAAACGGGGTACGAGCAGTACTTC CASSSGGKTGYEQYF TRBJ2-7 TRBV27 TRBD2 NA
TGTGCCAGCAGCCAAGCAGGGTTTGGGGCCTACGAGCAGTACTTC CASSQAGFGAYEQYF TRBJ2-7 TRBV3-1/TRBV3-2 NA NA
TGCGCCAGCAGTCTGGACACTCGCCCTGGAAACACCATATATTTT CASSLDTRPGNTIYF TRBJ1-3 TRBV10-1 NA NA
TGTGCCAGCAGTTACCCTACTAGCGGGGGGCCGTACGAGCAGTACTTC CASSYPTSGGPYEQYF TRBJ2-7 TRBV6-8 TRBD2 NA
TGCGCCAGCAGCCAAGATCCCCCGGGTGGCTACACCTTC CASSQDPPGGYTF TRBJ1-2 TRBV4-1 NA NA
TGCGCCAGCAGCCAAGGGGCCGAGGGGGACTACGAGCAGTACTTC CASSQGAEGDYEQYF TRBJ2-7 TRBV4-3 NA NA
TGCGCCAGCTCTTTGGGCAGGAGGGGAACTGAAGCTTTCTTT CASSLGRRGTEAFF TRBJ1-1 TRBV10-1 NA NA
TGTGCCATCGCCCCAGGACAGAGCAATCAGCCCCAGCATTTT CAIAPGQSNQPQHF TRBJ1-5 TRBV10-3 NA NA
TGTGCCAGCAGTTTTGCGCGTGATAGCGTTGACTACACCTTC CASSFARDSVDYTF TRBJ1-2 TRBV27 NA NA
TGTGCCAGCAGCAATCAGAGGGTTACAGGAAACACCATATATTTT CASSNQRVTGNTIYF TRBJ1-3 TRBV11-2 NA NA
TGTGCCAGCAGTTGGAGCGACAGGTCTCTGCCCCAGCATTTT CASSWSDRSLPQHF TRBJ1-5 TRBV28 NA NA
TGCGCCAGCAGCCCGGGACAGGGGAAGGAAAAACTGTTTTTT CASSPGQGKEKLFF TRBJ1-4 TRBV5-1 TRBD1 NA
TGTGCCAGCAGCTCTTCGACAGGGATCGATCAGCCCCAGCATTTT CASSSSTGIDQPQHF TRBJ1-5 TRBV27 TRBD1 NA
TGTGCCAGCTCACCGGTAGACGGGACAATGGCTTTCTTT CASSPVDGTMAFF TRBJ1-1 TRBV18 NA once
TGTGCCAGCAGCATGTACGGGACAGGAGAAGAGACCCAGTACTTC CASSMYGTGEETQYF TRBJ2-5 TRBV7-2 TRBD1 NA
TGTGCCAGCAGTTTAGTCAGGGATGGGCAGCCCCAGCATTTT CASSLVRDGQPQHF TRBJ1-5 TRBV28 NA NA
TGTGCCAGCAGCCAGTTGGCAGATATCACACCTTCATACGAGCAGTACTTC CASSQLADITPSYEQYF TRBJ2-7 TRBV3-1/TRBV3-2 NA once
TGTGCCTGGAGTGACAGGGACGGAGCTGAAGCTTTCTTT CAWSDRDGAEAFF TRBJ1-1 TRBV30 NA NA
TGTGCCAGCAGCTCCAGACAGGGGATGAACACTGAAGCTTTCTTT CASSSRQGMNTEAFF TRBJ1-1 TRBV7-9 TRBD1 NA
TGTGCCAGCAGTTCCTATATAAGGGGGACTGAAGCTTTCTTT CASSSYIRGTEAFF TRBJ1-1 TRBV6-5 NA NA
TGTGCCAGCAGCGGGACAGCCGTATGGAACACTGAAGCTTTCTTT CASSGTAVWNTEAFF TRBJ1-1 TRBV6-6 TRBD1 NA
TGTGCCAGCAGCGAAACGGGACAGACCTACAATGAGCAGTTCTTC CASSETGQTYNEQFF TRBJ2-1 TRBV5-5 TRBD1 NA
TGCGCCAGCAGCCAAGAGCAGACAGGAACCGGGGAGCTGTTTTTT CASSQEQTGTGELFF TRBJ2-2 TRBV4-3 NA NA
TGTGCCAGCAGCGTCGGGACTGAGAACACTGAAGCTTTCTTT CASSVGTENTEAFF TRBJ1-1 TRBV9 NA NA
TGTGCCAGCAGCTTTGGCCCCATAGGACCAGGGGGCGGCTCCTACGAGCAGTACTTC CASSFGPIGPGGGSYEQYF TRBJ2-7 TRBV5-4 TRBD1 NA
TGTGCCACCGGCCGACAGGGATCCCATGGCTACACCTTC CATGRQGSHGYTF TRBJ1-2 TRBV10-3 TRBD1 NA
TGTGCCAGCAGCTTAAAGGGGGCCTACGAGCAGTACTTC CASSLKGAYEQYF TRBJ2-7 TRBV7-9 NA NA
TGCGCCAGCAGCTTGGAGACAGTCACTGAAGCTTTCTTT CASSLETVTEAFF TRBJ1-1 TRBV5-1 NA NA
TGCAGCGTTGTGACAGGGGGCGAGCAGTACTTC CSVVTGGEQYF TRBJ2-7 TRBV29-1 TRBD1 NA
TGCGCCAGCAGTACCCCTCCCCCAGGACTCTCCTACGAGCAGTACTTC CASSTPPPGLSYEQYF TRBJ2-7 TRBV23-1 NA NA
TGTGCCAGCAGCTTTAACAGAGACCAAGAGACCCAGTACTTC CASSFNRDQETQYF TRBJ2-5 TRBV11-2 NA NA
TGTGCCAGCAGTTTATTTCCCCCAATCCAGGGGGCAACCTACGAGCAGTACTTC CASSLFPPIQGATYEQYF TRBJ2-7 TRBV27 TRBD1 once
TGTGCCAGCAGCTTATTTGGGCAGGGTATCGACTTCACTGAAGCTTTCTTT CASSLFGQGIDFTEAFF TRBJ1-1 TRBV7-9 NA NA
TGCGCCAGCAGCCAAGAGGCAGGGAGGTCCAATACGCAGTATTTT CASSQEAGRSNTQYF TRBJ2-3 TRBV4-1 NA NA
TGTGCCAGCAGCTTAGTCGGACAGAGTCACGTTGGTTCACCCCTCCACTTT CASSLVGQSHVGSPLHF TRBJ1-6 TRBV7-8 NA NA
TGTGCCAGCAGCCCGCCTCTGACTAGCGGTCAAGAGACCCAGTACTTC CASSPPLTSGQETQYF TRBJ2-5 TRBV3-1/TRBV3-2 TRBD2 NA
TGTGCCAGCAGCTTCGGTGGACTGAACACCGGGGAGCTGTTTTTT CASSFGGLNTGELFF TRBJ2-2 TRBV7-8 NA NA
TGTGCCAGCAGTCCCAGGACAGGGGATACGCAGTATTTT CASSPRTGDTQYF TRBJ2-3 TRBV6-4 TRBD1 NA
TGTGCCAGCAGCCTCCGGACAGGGTTGAGTGAAAAACTGTTTTTT CASSLRTGLSEKLFF TRBJ1-4 TRBV7-9 TRBD1 NA
TGTGCCAGCAGTTTCAACGGGGAGCTGTTTTTT CASSFNGELFF TRBJ2-2 TRBV12-3/TRBV12-4 NA NA
TGTGCCAGCTCAGTGGGACAAAATTCACCCCTCCACTTT CASSVGQNSPLHF TRBJ1-6 TRBV18 NA NA
TGTGCCAGCAGGTCGTGGAGGGATATCTACGAGCAGTACTTC CASRSWRDIYEQYF TRBJ2-7 TRBV6-5 NA NA
TGTGCCAGCAGCGGTGGACGGGACTCCTACAATGAGCAGTTCTTC CASSGGRDSYNEQFF TRBJ2-1 TRBV5-4 NA NA
TGTGCCAGCAGCTTAGTCGGGGGCGGGAGCTATGGCTACACCTTC CASSLVGGGSYGYTF TRBJ1-2 TRBV7-9 NA NA
TGTGCCAGCAGCGTAGCTTTAGGGAGGAACACTGAAGCTTTCTTT CASSVALGRNTEAFF TRBJ1-1 TRBV9 NA NA
TGTGCCAGCAGCGCCGGGACGTGGGGGGGAAGGAACACCGGGGAGCTGTTTTTT CASSAGTWGGRNTGELFF TRBJ2-2 TRBV9 TRBD2 NA
TGTGCCAGCAGTCCGGGACTAGTAGGCGGGGCCAACGTCCTGACTTTC CASSPGLVGGANVLTF TRBJ2-6 TRBV9 TRBD2 NA
TGCGCCAGCAGCTTGTCGGGGGGCCGGGAAGATACGCAGTATTTT CASSLSGGREDTQYF TRBJ2-3 TRBV5-1 NA NA
TGCAGCGTTAGCCAGGGGACGAACACTGAAGCTTTCTTT CSVSQGTNTEAFF TRBJ1-1 TRBV29-1 NA NA
TGTGCCAGCAGCATGCCGGGACAGGGAATTACGAATGAGCAGTTCTTC CASSMPGQGITNEQFF TRBJ2-1 TRBV5-6 TRBD1 NA
TGTGCCAGCAGCCAAGAAGTAGCGATTGGACGGGACTACGAGCAGTACTTC CASSQEVAIGRDYEQYF TRBJ2-7 TRBV4-2 NA NA
TGTGCCAGCAAATTACAGGGTTTTAATGAGCAGTTCTTC CASKLQGFNEQFF TRBJ2-1 TRBV6-5 NA NA